One TCR beta chain is described in this entry. Its antigen remains unidentified. This sample is drawn from a study of cytotoxic CD8 clonotypes in ibrutinib-treated CLL. Broader study findings: Progressing and sustained-remission patients had different sampling times.

The J segment lost 5 bases and the V segment lost 5 bases, leaving 5 bases of the junction unmatched. The CDR3 spans 13 residues. CDR1 is MNHEY, CDR2 SMNVEV, per germline (reference sequence). This table comes from immunoSEQ multiplex PCR, and its TCRdb copy is limited to in-frame clones, with some not included. The sample yields hundreds of thousands of clones, roughly three quarters seen once. Frozen-stored PBMCs produced roughly 2 micrograms of genomic DNA for TCR beta libraries. Source: PBMCs, taken after 12 months of ibrutinib treatment. This clonotype was obtained from a human donor with chronic lymphocytic leukemia. The chain employs TRBV27 and TRBJ1-2; TRBD1 matches 7 bases. The CDR3 is CASSRQGGYGYTF. In DNA, the CDR3 is TGTGCCAGCAGTCGACAGGGAGGGTATGGCTACACCTTC.